This T cell receptor beta chain comes out of a study of cytomegalovirus exposure and HLA in healthy donors. Separate from the approximately 600-subject first cohort was the approximately 120-subject validation cohort, to which the donors belonged. Study outcomes and limitations: The listing of roughly 160 TCR beta chains classed them as cytomegalovirus-associated. Specific recognition of CMV antigens was confirmed in vitro for a few chains (all CMV-associated).

Germline assignment: CDR1 SNHLY and CDR2 FYNNEI. There are 12 residues in the CDR3. The V gene lost 10 bases and the J gene lost 2 bases, with 11 bases spanning the gap. Regarding this clone: Its antigen is as yet unknown.

TCRdb keeps only in-frame clones here, not all; method: immunoSEQ multiplex PCR. The sample holds 170,000 or so clones; roughly 85% are singletons and the top ten take roughly 15%. The clonotype originates from a man aged 18-30 years in good health and CMV-seropositive. Input material: PBMCs. The chain combines TRBV2 with TRBJ1-1; possible D gene TRBD1, 5 bases. CDR3 amino acids: CATRGVNTEAFF. The CDR3 nucleotides are TGTGCCACCCGGGGGGTTAACACTGAAGCTTTCTTT.